This TCR beta chain was captured in a study of shared clonotypes between healthy human individuals. There are many counts of this clone. Antigen specificity is unknown. Study-level points and caveats: Naive subsets generally exceeded memory subsets in estimated richness.

Genomic DNA of every subset was divided equally among multiple immunoSEQ plates. Study processing details: Filtering was not the same, since immunoSEQ gave junction-only sequences without quality scores. The assay was immunoSEQ multiplex PCR, and TCRdb's table has in-frame clones only and misses some. The V and J calls and clone size are taken from that table; D and trimming were inferred from the DNA. The table lists about 1.1 million clones, roughly 77% of them singletons, with 0.7% to 0.95% in the top ten. The CDR3 runs to 13 residues. CDR1 SGHNT and CDR2 YYREEE come from the germline V gene (reference sequence). Trimming removed 2 bases at V and 6 bases at J, with 10 bases between. Investigators divided CD4+ cells into CD45RA+ naive and CD45RA-negative memory subsets.

The rearrangement links TRBV5-4 to TRBJ2-3; possibly TRBD2 for D (5 bases). This TCR derives from a man in his late teens or twenties in good health. Some clones in this sample may be carry-over from other donors' samples. Specimen: memory CD4+ T cells from PBMCs. Subset denoted: CD45RA-negative fraction. For the CDR3, the DNA is TGTGCCAGCAGCTTAGCCGGACTGGATACGCAGTATTTT. Protein sequence: CASSLAGLDTQYF.